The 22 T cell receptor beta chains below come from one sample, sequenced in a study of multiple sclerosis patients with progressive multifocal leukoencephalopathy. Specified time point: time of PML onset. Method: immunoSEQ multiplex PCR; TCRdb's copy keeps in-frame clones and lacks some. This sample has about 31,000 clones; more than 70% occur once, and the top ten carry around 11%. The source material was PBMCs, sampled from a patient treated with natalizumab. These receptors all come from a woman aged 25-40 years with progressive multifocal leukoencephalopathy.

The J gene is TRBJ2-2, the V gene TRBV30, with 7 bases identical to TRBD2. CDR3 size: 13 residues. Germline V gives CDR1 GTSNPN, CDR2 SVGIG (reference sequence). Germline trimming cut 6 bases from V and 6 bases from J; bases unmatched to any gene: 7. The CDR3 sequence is CACSRGDAGELFF. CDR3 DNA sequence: TGTGCCTGCTCACGGGGGGATGCCGGGGAGCTGTTTTTT.

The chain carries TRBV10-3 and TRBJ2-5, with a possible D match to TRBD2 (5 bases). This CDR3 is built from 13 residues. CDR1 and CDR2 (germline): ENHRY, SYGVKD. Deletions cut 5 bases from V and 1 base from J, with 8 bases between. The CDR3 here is CAISSGIQETQYF. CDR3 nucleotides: TGTGCCATCAGTTCCGGGATCCAAGAGACCCAGTACTTC.

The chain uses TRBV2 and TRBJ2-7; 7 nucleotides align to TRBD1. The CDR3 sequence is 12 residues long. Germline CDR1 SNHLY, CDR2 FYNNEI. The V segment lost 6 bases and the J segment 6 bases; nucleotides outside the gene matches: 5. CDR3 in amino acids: CASRWDSSEQYF. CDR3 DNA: TGTGCCAGCAGGTGGGACAGTTCCGAGCAGTACTTC.

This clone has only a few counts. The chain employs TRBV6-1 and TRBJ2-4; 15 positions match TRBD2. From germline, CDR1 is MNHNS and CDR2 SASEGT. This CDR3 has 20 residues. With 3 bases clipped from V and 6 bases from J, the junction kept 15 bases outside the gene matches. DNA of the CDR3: TGTGCCAGCAGTGACCCCGCCGGACTAGCGGGAGGGCCTGTCGGAAACATTCAGTACTTC. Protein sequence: CASSDPAGLAGGPVGNIQYF.

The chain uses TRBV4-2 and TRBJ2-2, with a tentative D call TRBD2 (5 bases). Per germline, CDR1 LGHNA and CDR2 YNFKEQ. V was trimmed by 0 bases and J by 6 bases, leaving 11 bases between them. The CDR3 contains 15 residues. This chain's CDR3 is CASSQEPLASGELFF. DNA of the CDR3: TGTGCCAGCAGCCAAGAACCGCTAGCCTCCGGGGAGCTGTTTTTT.

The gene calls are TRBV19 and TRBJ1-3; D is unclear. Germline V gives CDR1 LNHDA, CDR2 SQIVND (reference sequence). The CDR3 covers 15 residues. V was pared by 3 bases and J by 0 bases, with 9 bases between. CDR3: CASSIWISSGNTIYF. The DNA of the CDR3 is TGTGCCAGTAGTATCTGGATCAGCTCTGGAAACACCATATATTTT.

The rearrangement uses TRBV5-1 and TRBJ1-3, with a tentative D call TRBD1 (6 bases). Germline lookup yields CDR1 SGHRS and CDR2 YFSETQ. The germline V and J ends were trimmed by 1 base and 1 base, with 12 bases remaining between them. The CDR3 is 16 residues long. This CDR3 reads CASSLSRQGSGNTIYF. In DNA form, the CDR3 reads TGCGCCAGCAGCTTGTCGCGCCAGGGGTCTGGAAACACCATATATTTT. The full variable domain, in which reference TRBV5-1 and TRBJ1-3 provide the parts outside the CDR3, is KAGVTQTPRYLIKTRGQQVTLSCSPISGHRSVSWYQQTPGQGLQFLFEYFSETQRNKGNFPGRFSGRQFSNSRSEMNVSTLELGDSALYLCASSLSRQGSGNTIYFGEGSWLTVV.

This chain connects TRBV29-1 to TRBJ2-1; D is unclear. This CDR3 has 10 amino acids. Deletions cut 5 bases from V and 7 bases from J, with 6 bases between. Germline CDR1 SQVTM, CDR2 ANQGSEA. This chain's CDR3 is CSVSVNEQFF. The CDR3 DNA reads TGCAGCGTTTCAGTAAATGAGCAGTTCTTC.

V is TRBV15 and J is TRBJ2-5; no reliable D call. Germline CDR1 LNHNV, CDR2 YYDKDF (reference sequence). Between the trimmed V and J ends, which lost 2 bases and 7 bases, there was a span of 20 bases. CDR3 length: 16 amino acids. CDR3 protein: CATSRPDSRRSGTQYF. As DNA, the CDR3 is TGTGCCACCAGCAGACCCGATAGCCGAAGAAGTGGGACCCAGTACTTC.

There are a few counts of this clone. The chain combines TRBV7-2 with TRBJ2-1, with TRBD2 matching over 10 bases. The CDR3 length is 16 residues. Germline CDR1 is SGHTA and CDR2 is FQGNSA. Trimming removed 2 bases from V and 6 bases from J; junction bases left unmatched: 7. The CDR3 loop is CASSLQAGGIRNEQFF. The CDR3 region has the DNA TGTGCCAGCAGCTTACAAGCGGGGGGGATACGCAATGAGCAGTTCTTC.

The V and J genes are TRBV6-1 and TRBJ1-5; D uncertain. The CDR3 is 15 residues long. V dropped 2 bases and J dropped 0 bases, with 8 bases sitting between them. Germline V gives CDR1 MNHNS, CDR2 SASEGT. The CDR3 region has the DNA TGTGCCAGCAGTGAAATGGGAGGTAGCAATCAGCCCCAGCATTTT. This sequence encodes CASSEMGGSNQPQHF.

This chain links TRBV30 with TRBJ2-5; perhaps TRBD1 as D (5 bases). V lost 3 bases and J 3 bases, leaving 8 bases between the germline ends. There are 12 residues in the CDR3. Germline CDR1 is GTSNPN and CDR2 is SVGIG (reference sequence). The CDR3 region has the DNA TGTGCCTGGAGCGAAGGGGAAGAGACCCAGTACTTC. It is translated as CAWSEGEETQYF.

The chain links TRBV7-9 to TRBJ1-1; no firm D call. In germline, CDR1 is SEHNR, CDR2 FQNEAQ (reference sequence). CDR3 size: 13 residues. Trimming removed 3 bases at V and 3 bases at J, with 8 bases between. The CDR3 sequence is CASSFRDYTEAFF. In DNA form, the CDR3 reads TGTGCCAGCAGCTTTAGGGATTACACTGAAGCTTTCTTT.

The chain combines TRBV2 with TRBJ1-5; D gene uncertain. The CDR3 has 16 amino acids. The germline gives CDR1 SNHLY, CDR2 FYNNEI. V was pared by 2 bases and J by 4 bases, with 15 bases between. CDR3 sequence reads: CASSEYAGATNQPQHF. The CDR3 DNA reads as TGTGCCAGCAGTGAATATGCAGGCGCTACTAATCAGCCCCAGCATTTT.

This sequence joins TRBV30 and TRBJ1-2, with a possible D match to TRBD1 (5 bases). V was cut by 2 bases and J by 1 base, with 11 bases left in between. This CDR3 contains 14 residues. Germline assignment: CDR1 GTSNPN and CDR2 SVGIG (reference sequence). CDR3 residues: CAWSPTTVNYGYTF. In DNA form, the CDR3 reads TGTGCCTGGAGTCCGACGACAGTTAACTATGGCTACACCTTC.

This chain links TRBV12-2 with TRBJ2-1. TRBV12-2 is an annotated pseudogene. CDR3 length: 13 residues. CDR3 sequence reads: CASRLEVYNEQFF. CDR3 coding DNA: TGTGCAAGTCGCTTGGAAGTATACAATGAGCAGTTCTTC.

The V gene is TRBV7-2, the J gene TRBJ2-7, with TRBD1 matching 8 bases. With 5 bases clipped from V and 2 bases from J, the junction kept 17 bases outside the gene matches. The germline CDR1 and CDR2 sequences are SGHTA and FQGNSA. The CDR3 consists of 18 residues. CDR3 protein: CASSPVRTGWTGTYEQYF. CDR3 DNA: TGTGCCAGCAGCCCCGTACGTACCGGTTGGACAGGGACCTACGAGCAGTACTTC.

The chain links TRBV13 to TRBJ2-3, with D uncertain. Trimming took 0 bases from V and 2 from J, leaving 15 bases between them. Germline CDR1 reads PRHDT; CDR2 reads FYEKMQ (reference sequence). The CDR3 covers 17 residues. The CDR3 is CASSLGEERPHTDTQYF. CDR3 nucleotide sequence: TGTGCCAGCAGCTTAGGAGAGGAAAGACCACACACAGATACGCAGTATTTT.

DNA for the CDR3: TGTGCCAGCAGTGTCCGGGACCTAACCTACGAGCAGTACTTC. Protein sequence: CASSVRDLTYEQYF. The chain joins TRBV6-1 to TRBJ2-7, with D perhaps matching TRBD1 or TRBD2 (5 bases each). The CDR3 extends over 14 amino acids. The V end lost 4 bases, the J end lost 2 bases, and 12 bases lay between the germline ends. From germline, CDR1 is MNHNS and CDR2 SASEGT.

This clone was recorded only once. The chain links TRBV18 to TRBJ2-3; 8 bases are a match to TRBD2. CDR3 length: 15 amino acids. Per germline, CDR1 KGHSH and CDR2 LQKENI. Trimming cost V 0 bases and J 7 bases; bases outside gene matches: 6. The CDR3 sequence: CASSPPGTSRHTQYF. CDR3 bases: TGTGCCAGCTCACCACCGGGGACTAGTAGACATACGCAGTATTTT.

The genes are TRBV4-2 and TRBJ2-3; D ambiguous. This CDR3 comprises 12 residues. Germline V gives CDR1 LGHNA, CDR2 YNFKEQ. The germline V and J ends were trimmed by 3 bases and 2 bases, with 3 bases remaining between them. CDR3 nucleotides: TGTGCCAGCAGCCACAACACAGATACGCAGTATTTT. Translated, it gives CASSHNTDTQYF.

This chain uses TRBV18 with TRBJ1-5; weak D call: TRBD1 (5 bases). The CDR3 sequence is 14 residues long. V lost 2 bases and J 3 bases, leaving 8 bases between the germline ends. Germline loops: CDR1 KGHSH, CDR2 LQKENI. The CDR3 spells CASSPAGTNQPQHF. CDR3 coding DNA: TGTGCCAGCTCACCAGCAGGGACCAATCAGCCCCAGCATTTT.